The next 28 T cell receptor beta chains were all read from a single sample in a study of T cell responses to AZD1222 COVID-19 vaccine. Sequenced by immunoSEQ multiplex PCR; TCRdb stores in-frame clones only, minus some. Among about 150,000 clones listed, 90% were seen once. The specimen was peripheral blood, collected on day 0 of AZD1222 vaccination. The source of these receptors is an adult in good health.

This chain joins TRBV19 and TRBJ2-7; no clear D gene. V dropped 9 bases and J dropped 0 bases, with 18 bases sitting between them. The CDR3 has 15 amino acids. Germline loops: CDR1 LNHDA, CDR2 SQIVND (reference sequence). CDR3: CASPEPGTSSYEQYF. DNA for the CDR3: TGTGCCAGCCCCGAACCCGGCACGAGCTCCTACGAGCAGTACTTC.

This clone was detected once. J is TRBJ2-1 and V is TRBV7-9; TRBD2 might be the D (5 bases). The CDR3 has 13 residues. Trimming pared 5 bases from V and 7 bases from J, leaving 12 bases between. The germline V gene encodes CDR1 SEHNR and CDR2 FQNEAQ (reference sequence). The CDR3: CASSITSFNEQFF. CDR3 nucleotides: TGTGCCAGCAGCATAACTAGTTTTAATGAGCAGTTCTTC.

This clone appeared once. The chain joins TRBV3-1 (or the pseudogene TRBV3-2) to TRBJ2-7; 7 bases match TRBD1. The CDR3 covers 17 residues. CDR1 and CDR2 (germline): LGHDT, YNNKEL (reference sequence). V dropped 1 base and J dropped 5; count of bases not matched to a gene: 14. The CDR3 region has the DNA TGTGCCAGCAGCCAAGGTATACAGGGGTATCCGTATCACGAGCAGTACTTC. Its protein product is CASSQGIQGYPYHEQYF.

The chain has TRBV28 and TRBJ1-2, with TRBD1 identical over 8 bases. The CDR3 extends over 17 amino acids. Germline CDR1 is MDHEN and CDR2 is SYDVKM. The ends lost 2 bases at V and 2 bases at J; junction bases unmatched: 10. The CDR3 DNA sequence: TGTGCCAGCAGTTTAGATGATTTACAGGGGGAGAACTATGGCTACACCTTC. It translates to CASSLDDLQGENYGYTF.

The genes are TRBV18 and TRBJ2-1; the D gene could be TRBD1 or TRBD2 (5 bases each). The CDR3 is 13 amino acids. V lost 4 bases to trimming and J lost 4 bases, with 8 bases between them. Germline CDR1 and CDR2: KGHSH and LQKENI. CDR3 sequence reads: CASSRGDYNEQFF. The CDR3 DNA is TGTGCCAGCTCACGAGGGGATTACAATGAGCAGTTCTTC.

The chain has TRBV2 and TRBJ1-1, with D perhaps TRBD1 (6 bases). Germline CDR1 and CDR2: SNHLY and FYNNEI. This CDR3 spans 15 amino acids. V dropped 2 bases and J dropped 1 base, with 11 bases sitting between them. Here the CDR3 reads CASSEHGRGNTEAFF. CDR3 DNA sequence: TGTGCCAGCAGTGAACATGGCAGGGGGAACACTGAAGCTTTCTTT.

The chain uses TRBV27 and TRBJ1-1; 7 positions match TRBD1. The CDR3 is 14 residues long. Germline V lookup: CDR1 MNHEY, CDR2 SMNVEV (reference sequence). After removal of 5 bases from V and 5 bases from J, the junction contained 8 bases not matched to a gene. CDR3 sequence reads: CASSPGGVGTEAFF. The CDR3 nucleotides read TGTGCCAGCAGTCCAGGGGGAGTTGGGACTGAAGCTTTCTTT.

The chain links TRBV20-1 to TRBJ2-7; no clear D. CDR3 length equals 11 residues. Trimming took off 3 bases at V and 6 bases at J, with 9 bases between the two ends. Germline CDR1 reads DFQATT; CDR2 reads SNEGSKA (reference sequence). Here the CDR3 reads CSASVLVEQYF. The CDR3 nucleotides read TGCAGTGCTAGTGTTTTGGTCGAGCAGTACTTC.

The gene calls are TRBV6-6 and TRBJ1-1, with TRBD1 as a possible D gene (5 bases). The CDR3 runs to 13 residues. From germline, CDR1 is MNHNY and CDR2 SVGAGI (reference sequence). V was shortened by 10 bases and J by 5 bases, with 17 bases between the two germline ends. This CDR3 is CATYRGSGTEAFF. Written as DNA, the CDR3 is TGTGCCACCTACCGGGGGTCGGGGACTGAAGCTTTCTTT.

Remarks on this clone: At one of its ends the junction is not consistent with the germline gene, which may arise from a read error. The rearrangement uses TRBV28 and TRBJ1-3; D remains ambiguous. Germline CDR1 MDHEN, CDR2 SYDVKM. The CDR3 is made up of 12 amino acids. CDR3 region: CASSYRGSPWNF. For the CDR3, the DNA is TGTGCCAGCAGTTATCGAGGCAGTCCATGGAATTTT.

The chain couples TRBV28 to TRBJ1-5, with D uncertain. V lost 6 bases and J 3 bases, leaving 12 bases between the germline ends. The CDR3 extends over 14 amino acids. Germline loops: CDR1 MDHEN, CDR2 SYDVKM. Here the CDR3 DNA reads TGTGCCAGCAGGCTCTGGGGAGACAATCAGCCCCAGCATTTT. Encoded protein: CASRLWGDNQPQHF.

This chain joins TRBV10-3 and TRBJ2-3; D may be TRBD1 (6 bases). With 2 bases removed from V and 2 bases from J, the gap between germline ends came to 8 bases. Germline V CDR1 and CDR2: ENHRY, SYGVKD. This CDR3 region has 14 residues. For the CDR3, the DNA is TGTGCCATCAGTGAGGGACAGACCACAGATACGCAGTATTTT. Residues: CAISEGQTTDTQYF.

The CDR3 DNA sequence: TGTGCCGCAGGGGGGAGCAATCAGCCCCAGCATTTT. Translated: CAAGGSNQPQHF. The gene calls are TRBV15 and TRBJ1-5, with 7 bases matching TRBD1. The V segment lost 11 bases and the J segment 1 base; nucleotides outside the gene matches: 2. The CDR3 runs 12 residues. The V gene's germline CDR1 is LNHNV and CDR2 YYDKDF (reference sequence). Variable domain in full (rest from reference TRBV15 and TRBJ1-5): DAMVIQNPRYQVTQFGKPVTLSCSQTLNHNVMYWYQQKSSQAPKLLFHYYDKDFNNEADTPDNFQSRRPNTSFCFLDIRSPGLGDTAMYLCAAGGSNQPQHFGDGTRLSIL.

This clone was observed once. The chain couples TRBV14 to TRBJ1-3; D perhaps matches TRBD1 (5 bases). This CDR3 region has 14 residues. The germline V gene has CDR1 SGHDN and CDR2 FVKESK. The ends were cut back, 3 bases at V and 4 bases at J, with 10 bases in the middle. This CDR3 reads CASSHGTAGNTIYF. CDR3 coding DNA: TGTGCCAGCAGCCACGGGACGGCAGGAAACACCATATATTTT.

The rearrangement joins TRBV2 to TRBJ2-3; either TRBD1 or TRBD2 may supply D (5 bases each). The CDR3 has 14 residues. Trimming took 5 bases from V and 4 from J, leaving 13 bases between them. Germline V gives CDR1 SNHLY, CDR2 FYNNEI. The CDR3 reads CASSRGERPDTQYF. The CDR3 coding sequence is TGTGCCAGCAGTAGGGGTGAGCGGCCAGATACGCAGTATTTT.

The gene calls are TRBV12-3 or TRBV12-4 and TRBJ1-1; D is possibly TRBD1 (5 bases). The V gene lost 1 base and the J gene lost 11 bases, with 14 bases spanning the gap. There are 13 residues in the CDR3. The CDR3 protein is CASSLGVGTGAFF. The CDR3 bases are TGTGCCAGCAGTTTAGGGGTGGGGACTGGGGCTTTCTTT.

This chain connects TRBV29-1 to TRBJ1-2; no reliable D call. The V and J ends lost 0 bases and 7 bases respectively, with 18 bases between them. The germline gives CDR1 SQVTM, CDR2 ANQGSEA. This CDR3 region has 15 residues. In DNA form, the CDR3 reads TGCAGCGTTGAAGATGAGGGCAGCTTGGTGAGTGGCTACACCTTC. Translation gives CSVEDEGSLVSGYTF.

V usage is TRBV5-1 and J usage is TRBJ1-3, with 9 nucleotides matching TRBD1. The CDR3 spans 16 residues. The germline V gene has CDR1 SGHRS and CDR2 YFSETQ. V shed 0 bases, J shed 1 base, and the junction held 2 bases outside the gene matches. DNA of the CDR3: TGCGCCAGCAGCTTGGTGACAGGGGGGTCTGGAAACACCATATATTTT. Its translation: CASSLVTGGSGNTIYF.

The chain couples TRBV7-3 to TRBJ1-6, with D possibly matching TRBD1 (6 bases). V dropped 2 bases and J dropped 8 bases, with 10 bases sitting between them. Looked up from germline, CDR1 is SGHTA and CDR2 is FQGTGA. This CDR3 has 14 residues. The CDR3, as DNA: TGTGCCAGCAGCTTAGGACAGTCGGATTCACCCCTCCACTTT. This encodes CASSLGQSDSPLHF.

This clone was seen just once. The chain joins TRBV6-5 to TRBJ1-1; D gene ambiguous. Germline assignment: CDR1 MNHEY and CDR2 SVGAGI. The CDR3 is 15 amino acids. Trimming left V 0 bases short and J 2 bases short, with 10 bases between. CDR3 coding DNA: TGTGCCAGCAGTTACTCAGGGCGCGTTAACACTGAAGCTTTCTTT. It codes for CASSYSGRVNTEAFF.

The chain carries TRBV3-1 (or the pseudogene TRBV3-2) and TRBJ2-2; no firm D call. The CDR3 has 13 amino acids. Trimming took 1 base from V and 6 from J, leaving 6 bases between them. In germline, CDR1 is LGHDT, CDR2 YNNKEL (reference sequence). The CDR3: CASSQAVSGELFF. CDR3 coding DNA: TGTGCCAGCAGCCAAGCGGTTTCCGGGGAGCTGTTTTTT.

This CDR3 reads CARLRTGTNYGYTF. DNA of the CDR3: TGTGCCAGACTTAGGACCGGTACTAACTATGGCTACACCTTC. The rearrangement uses TRBV2 and TRBJ1-2; D is undetermined. Trimming shortened V by 9 bases and J by 0 bases, and 14 bases separated the two germline ends. This CDR3 is 14 amino acids long. Germline V CDR1 and CDR2: SNHLY, FYNNEI.

The chain is built from TRBV14 and TRBJ2-7; TRBD2 matches at 7 bases. Germline trimming cut 0 bases from V and 5 bases from J; bases unmatched to any gene: 4. The CDR3 runs to 14 residues. Germline assignment: CDR1 SGHDN and CDR2 FVKESK. The CDR3 region has the DNA TGTGCCAGCAGCCAAGAGACTAGCTACCACGAGCAGTACTTC. Translated, it gives CASSQETSYHEQYF. The full variable domain, its missing parts supplied by reference TRBV14 and TRBJ2-7, is EAGVTQFPSHSVIEKGQTVTLRCDPISGHDNLYWYRRVMGKEIKFLLHFVKESKQDESGMPNNRFLAERTGGTYSTLKVQPAELEDSGVYFCASSQETSYHEQYFGPGTRLTVT.

The rearrangement joins TRBV3-1 (or the pseudogene TRBV3-2) to TRBJ1-1; the match to TRBD1 covers 8 bases. Germline V gene sequence: CDR1 LGHDT, CDR2 YNNKEL (reference sequence). J was trimmed by 0 bases and V by 4 bases; bases with no gene match: 1. This CDR3 is 14 amino acids long. In DNA form, the CDR3 reads TGTGCCAGCAGCCGGGACAGGTTGAACACTGAAGCTTTCTTT. Translated: CASSRDRLNTEAFF.

The chain couples TRBV5-1 to TRBJ2-5, with D uncertain. The CDR3 spans 13 residues. V lost 1 base to trimming and J lost 5 bases, with 9 bases between them. CDR1 and CDR2 (germline): SGHRS, YFSETQ. CDR3 nucleotides: TGCGCCAGCAGCTTGTCAATTTCTGAGACCCAGTACTTC. This encodes CASSLSISETQYF.

CDR3 in DNA: TGTGCCAGCAGTTACGAGACACTTTATAGCAATCAGCCCCAGCATTTT. It translates to CASSYETLYSNQPQHF. The chain carries TRBV6-2 or TRBV6-3 and TRBJ1-5; D is ambiguous. CDR3 length: 16 amino acids. The V end lost 2 bases, the J end lost 0 bases, and 11 bases lay between the germline ends. Germline V gives CDR1 MNHEY, CDR2 SVGEGT.

This sequence joins TRBV11-2 and TRBJ2-7, with 11 bases that match TRBD2. The CDR3 extends over 17 amino acids. From germline, CDR1 is SGHAT and CDR2 FQNNGV. V shed 5 bases, J shed 3 bases, and the junction held 12 bases outside the gene matches. For the CDR3, the DNA is TGTGCCAGCAGCCCAAGCAGTCTAGCGGGGGGAGGCTACGAGCAGTACTTC. This translates into CASSPSSLAGGGYEQYF.

The chain uses TRBV19 and TRBJ2-3; 8 bases match TRBD1. This CDR3 spans 15 amino acids. Germline CDR1 reads LNHDA; CDR2 reads SQIVND (reference sequence). After removal of 5 bases from V and 3 bases from J, the junction contained 7 bases not matched to a gene. The CDR3 DNA sequence: TGTGCCAGTAGTGTGGACAGGGACGGTACAGATACGCAGTATTTT. Translating it yields CASSVDRDGTDTQYF.